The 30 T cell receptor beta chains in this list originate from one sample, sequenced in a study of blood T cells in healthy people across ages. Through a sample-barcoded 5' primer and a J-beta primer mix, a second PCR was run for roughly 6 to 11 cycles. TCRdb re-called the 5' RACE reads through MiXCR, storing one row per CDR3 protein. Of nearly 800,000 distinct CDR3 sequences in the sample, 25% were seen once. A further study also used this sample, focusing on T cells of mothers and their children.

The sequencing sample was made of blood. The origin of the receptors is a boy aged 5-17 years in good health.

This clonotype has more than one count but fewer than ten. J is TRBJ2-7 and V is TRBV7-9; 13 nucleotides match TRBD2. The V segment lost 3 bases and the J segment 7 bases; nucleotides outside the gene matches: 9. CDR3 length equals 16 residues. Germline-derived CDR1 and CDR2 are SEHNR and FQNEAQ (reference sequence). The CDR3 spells CASSLPLLAGGQEQYF. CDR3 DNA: TGTGCCAGCAGCTTGCCGCTACTAGCGGGGGGGCAAGAGCAGTACTTC.

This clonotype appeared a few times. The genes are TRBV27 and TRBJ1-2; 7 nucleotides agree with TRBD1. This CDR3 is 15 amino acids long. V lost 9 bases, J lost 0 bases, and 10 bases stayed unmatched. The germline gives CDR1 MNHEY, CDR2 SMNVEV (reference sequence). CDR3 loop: CARIGQAGTNYGYTF. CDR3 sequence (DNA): TGTGCCAGAATTGGACAGGCTGGCACTAACTATGGCTACACCTTC.

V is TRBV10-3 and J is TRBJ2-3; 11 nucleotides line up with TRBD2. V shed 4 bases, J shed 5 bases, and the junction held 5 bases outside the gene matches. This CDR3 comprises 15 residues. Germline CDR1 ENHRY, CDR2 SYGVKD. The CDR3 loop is CAISGLAGGKDTQYF. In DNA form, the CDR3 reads TGTGCCATCAGTGGTCTAGCGGGGGGTAAAGATACGCAGTATTTT.

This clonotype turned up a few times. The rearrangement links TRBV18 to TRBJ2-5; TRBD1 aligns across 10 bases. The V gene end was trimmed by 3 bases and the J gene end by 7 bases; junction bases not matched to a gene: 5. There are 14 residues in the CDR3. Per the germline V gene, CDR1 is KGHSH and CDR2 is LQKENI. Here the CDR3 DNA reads TGTGCCAGCTCACCGTCGGACAGGGGGTCGACCCAGTACTTC. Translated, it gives CASSPSDRGSTQYF.

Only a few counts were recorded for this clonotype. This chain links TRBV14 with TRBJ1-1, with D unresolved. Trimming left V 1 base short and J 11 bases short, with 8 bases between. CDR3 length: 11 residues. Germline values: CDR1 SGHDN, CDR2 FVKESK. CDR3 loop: CASSQGVEAFF. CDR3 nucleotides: TGTGCCAGCAGCCAAGGAGTAGAGGCTTTCTTT.

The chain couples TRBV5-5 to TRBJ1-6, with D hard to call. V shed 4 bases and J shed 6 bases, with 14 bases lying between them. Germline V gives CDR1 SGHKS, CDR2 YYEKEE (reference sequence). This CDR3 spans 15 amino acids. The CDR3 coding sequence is TGTGCCAGCAGCCTCAACCACTGGCCTAATTCACCCCTCCACTTT. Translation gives CASSLNHWPNSPLHF.

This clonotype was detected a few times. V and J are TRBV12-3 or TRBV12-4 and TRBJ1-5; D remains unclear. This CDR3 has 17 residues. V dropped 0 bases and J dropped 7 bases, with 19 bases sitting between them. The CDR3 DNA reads TGTGCCAGCAGTTTAGCCCCCGTAGGGCCTTCGAGACAGCCCCAGCATTTT. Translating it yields CASSLAPVGPSRQPQHF.

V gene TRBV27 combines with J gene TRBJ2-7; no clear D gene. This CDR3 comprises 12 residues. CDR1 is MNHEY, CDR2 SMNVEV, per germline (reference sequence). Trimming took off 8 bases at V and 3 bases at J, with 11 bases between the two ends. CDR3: CASAGSNYEQYF. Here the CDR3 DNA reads TGTGCCAGCGCCGGATCGAACTACGAGCAGTACTTC.

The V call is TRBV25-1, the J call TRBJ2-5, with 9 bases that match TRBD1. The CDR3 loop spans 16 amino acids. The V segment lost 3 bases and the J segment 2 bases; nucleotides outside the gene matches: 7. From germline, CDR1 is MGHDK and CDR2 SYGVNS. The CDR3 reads CASSDGTGFPQETQYF. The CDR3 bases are TGTGCCAGCAGTGACGGGACAGGGTTTCCTCAAGAGACCCAGTACTTC. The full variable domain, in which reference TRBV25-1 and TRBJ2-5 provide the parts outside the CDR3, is EADIYQTPRYLVIGTGKKITLECSQTMGHDKMYWYQQDPGMELHLIHYSYGVNSTEKGDLSSESTVSRIRTEHFPLTLESARPSHTSQYLCASSDGTGFPQETQYFGPGTRLLVL.

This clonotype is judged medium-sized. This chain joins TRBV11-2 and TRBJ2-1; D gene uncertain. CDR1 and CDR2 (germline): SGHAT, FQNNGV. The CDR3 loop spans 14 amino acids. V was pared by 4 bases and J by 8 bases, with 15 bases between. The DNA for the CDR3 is TGTGCCAGCAGCTATCTATCTAACGTGGATGAGCAGTTCTTC. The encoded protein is CASSYLSNVDEQFF.

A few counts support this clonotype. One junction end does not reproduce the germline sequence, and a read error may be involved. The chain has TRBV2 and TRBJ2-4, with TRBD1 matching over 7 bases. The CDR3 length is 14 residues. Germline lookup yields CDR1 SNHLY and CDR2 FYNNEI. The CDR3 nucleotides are TGCGCCAGCAACAATTTCGGACAGGTGAACATTCAGTACTTC. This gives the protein CASNNFGQVNIQYF. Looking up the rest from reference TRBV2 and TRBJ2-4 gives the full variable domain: EPEVTQTPSHQVTQMGQEVILRCVPISNHLYFYWYRQILGQKVEFLVSFYNNEISEKSEIFDDQFSVERPDGSNFTLKIRSTKLEDSAMYFCASNNFGQVNIQYFGAGTRLSVL.

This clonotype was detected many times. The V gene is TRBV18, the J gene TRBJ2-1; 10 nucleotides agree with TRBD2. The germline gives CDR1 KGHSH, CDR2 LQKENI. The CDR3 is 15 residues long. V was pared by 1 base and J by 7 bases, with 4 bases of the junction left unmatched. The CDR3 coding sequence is TGTGCCAGCTCACCACTCACTAGCGGGGCGAATGAGCAGTTCTTC. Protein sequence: CASSPLTSGANEQFF.

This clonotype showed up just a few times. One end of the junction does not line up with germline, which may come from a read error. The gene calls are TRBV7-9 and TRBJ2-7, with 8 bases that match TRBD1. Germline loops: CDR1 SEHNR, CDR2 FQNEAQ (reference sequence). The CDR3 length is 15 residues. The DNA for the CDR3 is TGTGCCAACAGCAAACGGACAGGGCCTATTGGGGAGCAGTACTTC. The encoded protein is CANSKRTGPIGEQYF.

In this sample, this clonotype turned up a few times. The CDR3 loop is CASSGQGRYNEQFF. For the CDR3, the DNA is TGTGCCAGCAGCGGACAGGGGAGATACAATGAGCAGTTCTTC. The rearrangement links TRBV7-2 to TRBJ2-5; 9 bases are a match to TRBD1. The better agreement between TRBJ2-1 and the DNA end casts doubt on the J call. The CDR3 spans 14 residues. Per the germline V gene, CDR1 is SGHTA and CDR2 is FQGNSA.

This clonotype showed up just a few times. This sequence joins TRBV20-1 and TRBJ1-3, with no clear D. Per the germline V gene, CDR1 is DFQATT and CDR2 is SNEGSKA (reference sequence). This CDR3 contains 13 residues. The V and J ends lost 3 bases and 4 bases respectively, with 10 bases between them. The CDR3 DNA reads TGCAGTGCTAGGTCGGCCGGGGGAAACACCATATATTTT. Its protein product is CSARSAGGNTIYF.

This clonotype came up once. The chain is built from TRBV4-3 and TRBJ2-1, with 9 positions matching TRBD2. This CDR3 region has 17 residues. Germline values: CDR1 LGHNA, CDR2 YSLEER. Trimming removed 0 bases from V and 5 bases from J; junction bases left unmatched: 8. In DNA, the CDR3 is TGCGCCAGCAGCCAAGAAGGCTGGACTAGCGAACACAATGAGCAGTTCTTC. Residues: CASSQEGWTSEHNEQFF.

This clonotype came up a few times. For the CDR3, the DNA is TGCAGTGCTAGATTCCCGGGCGTACATGAGCAGTTCTTC. Protein: CSARFPGVHEQFF. The chain combines TRBV20-1 with TRBJ2-1; the D is unclear. CDR3 length: 13 amino acids. Germline V CDR1 and CDR2: DFQATT, SNEGSKA (reference sequence). Trimming pared 2 bases from V and 8 bases from J, leaving 13 bases between.

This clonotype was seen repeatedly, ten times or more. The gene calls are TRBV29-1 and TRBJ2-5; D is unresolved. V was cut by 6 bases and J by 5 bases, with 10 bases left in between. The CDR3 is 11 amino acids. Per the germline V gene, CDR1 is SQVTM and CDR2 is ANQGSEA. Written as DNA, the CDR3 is TGCAGCGTCCCCTCGTCGGAGACCCAGTACTTC. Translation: CSVPSSETQYF.

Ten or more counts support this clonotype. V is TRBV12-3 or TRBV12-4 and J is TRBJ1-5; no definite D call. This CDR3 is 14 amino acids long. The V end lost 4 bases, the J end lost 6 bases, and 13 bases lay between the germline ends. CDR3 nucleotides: TGTGCCAGCAGTTCCGCGGGGTGGGGTCAGCCCCAGCATTTT. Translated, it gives CASSSAGWGQPQHF.

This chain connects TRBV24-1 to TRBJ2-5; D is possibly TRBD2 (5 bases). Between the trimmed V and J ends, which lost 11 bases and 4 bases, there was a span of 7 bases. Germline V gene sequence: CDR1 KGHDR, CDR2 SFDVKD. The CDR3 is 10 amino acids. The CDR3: CARGVETQYF. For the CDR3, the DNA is TGTGCCAGGGGAGTAGAGACCCAGTACTTC.

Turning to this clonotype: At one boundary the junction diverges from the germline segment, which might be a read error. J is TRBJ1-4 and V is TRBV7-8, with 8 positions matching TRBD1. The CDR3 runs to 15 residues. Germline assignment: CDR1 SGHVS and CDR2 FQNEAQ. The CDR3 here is CASSLGTGHNEKLFF. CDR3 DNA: TGTGCCAGCAGCTTAGGGACAGGGCATAATGAAAAGCTGTTTTTT.

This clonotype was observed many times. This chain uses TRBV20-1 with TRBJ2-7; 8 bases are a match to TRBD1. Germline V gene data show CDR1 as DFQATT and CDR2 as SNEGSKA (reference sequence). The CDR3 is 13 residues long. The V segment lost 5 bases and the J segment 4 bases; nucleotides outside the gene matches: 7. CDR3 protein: CSAPGTGAYEQYF. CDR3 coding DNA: TGCAGTGCTCCCGGGACAGGAGCTTACGAGCAGTACTTC.

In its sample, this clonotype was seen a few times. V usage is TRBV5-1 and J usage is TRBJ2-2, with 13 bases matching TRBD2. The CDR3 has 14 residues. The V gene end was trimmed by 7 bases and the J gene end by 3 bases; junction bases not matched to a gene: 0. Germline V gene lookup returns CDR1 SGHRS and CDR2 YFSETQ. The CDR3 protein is CASGLAGDTGELFF. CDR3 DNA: TGCGCCAGCGGACTAGCGGGAGACACCGGGGAGCTGTTTTTT.

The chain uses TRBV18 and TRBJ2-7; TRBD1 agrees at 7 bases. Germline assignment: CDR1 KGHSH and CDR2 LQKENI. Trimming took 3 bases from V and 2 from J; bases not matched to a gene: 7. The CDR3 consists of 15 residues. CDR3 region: CASSPGDRRTYEQYF. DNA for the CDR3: TGTGCCAGCTCACCGGGGGACAGAAGAACCTACGAGCAGTACTTC.

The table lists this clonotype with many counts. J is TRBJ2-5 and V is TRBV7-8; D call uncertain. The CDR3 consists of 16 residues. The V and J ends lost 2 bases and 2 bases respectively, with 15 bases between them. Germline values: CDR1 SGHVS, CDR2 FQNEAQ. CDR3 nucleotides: TGTGCCAGCAGCTTATGGCGAGGCCTAAAGCAAGAGACCCAGTACTTC. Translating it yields CASSLWRGLKQETQYF. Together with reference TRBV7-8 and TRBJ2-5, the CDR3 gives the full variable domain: GAGVSQSPRYKVAKRGQDVALRCDPISGHVSLFWYQQALGQGPEFLTYFQNEAQLDKSGLPSDRFFAERPEGSVSTLKIQRTQQEDSAVYLCASSLWRGLKQETQYFGPGTRLLVL.

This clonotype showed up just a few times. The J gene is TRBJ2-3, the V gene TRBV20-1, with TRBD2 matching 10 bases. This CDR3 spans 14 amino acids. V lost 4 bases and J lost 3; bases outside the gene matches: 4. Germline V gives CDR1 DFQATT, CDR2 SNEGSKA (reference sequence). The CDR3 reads CSATLAGVTDTQYF. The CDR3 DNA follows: TGCAGTGCTACGCTAGCGGGGGTGACAGATACGCAGTATTTT.

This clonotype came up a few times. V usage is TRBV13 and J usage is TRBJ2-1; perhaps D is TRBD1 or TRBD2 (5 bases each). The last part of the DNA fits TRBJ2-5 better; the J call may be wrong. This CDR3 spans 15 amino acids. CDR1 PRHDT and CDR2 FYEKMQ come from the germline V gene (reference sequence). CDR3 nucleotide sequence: TGTGCCAGCAGCGCCGGACTGGGGGTGGGAGAGACCCAGTACTTC. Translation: CASSAGLGVGETQYF.

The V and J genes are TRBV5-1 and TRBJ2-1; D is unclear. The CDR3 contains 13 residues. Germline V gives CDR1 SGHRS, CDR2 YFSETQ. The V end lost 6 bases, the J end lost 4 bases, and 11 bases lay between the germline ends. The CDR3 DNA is TGCGCCAGCACGGGCGGAGAATACAATGAGCAGTTCTTC. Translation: CASTGGEYNEQFF.

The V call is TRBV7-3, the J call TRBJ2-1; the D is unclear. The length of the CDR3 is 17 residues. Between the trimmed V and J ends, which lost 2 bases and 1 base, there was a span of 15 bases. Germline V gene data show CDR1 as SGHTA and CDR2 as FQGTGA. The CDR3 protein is CASSLAPYQASYNEQFF. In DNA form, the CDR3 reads TGTGCCAGCAGCTTAGCCCCCTATCAAGCTTCCTACAATGAGCAGTTCTTC.

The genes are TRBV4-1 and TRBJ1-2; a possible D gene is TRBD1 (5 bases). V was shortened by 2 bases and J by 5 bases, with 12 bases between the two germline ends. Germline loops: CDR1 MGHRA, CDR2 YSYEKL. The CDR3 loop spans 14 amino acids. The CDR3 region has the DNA TGCGCCAGCAGCCAACTCACCGGGGGGTATGGCTACACCTTC. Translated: CASSQLTGGYGYTF.